In its sample, the clone carrying this TCR beta chain was seen once. Its antigen is as yet unknown. This CDR3 contains 15 residues. Trimming removed 3 bases at V and 7 bases at J, with 18 bases between. The germline CDR1 and CDR2 sequences are LNHDA and SQIVND (reference sequence). This entry comes from a study of blood T cells in healthy people across ages. Study-level background: In model experiments, template switching was able to capture about one barcoded beta molecule for every two T cells that were present.

Every sample yielded at least 6.5 million isolated PBMCs. Points from the study as a whole: In older individuals, TCR beta diversity per million T cells was lower, falling roughly linearly with age.

A second PCR, run for roughly 6 to 11 cycles, used a sample-barcoded 5' primer plus a J-beta primer mix. A template-switch adaptor that had 12 random nucleotides put a tag on each cDNA molecule. TCRdb analysed the 5' RACE reads with MiXCR anew, one entry per CDR3 protein. The sample lists about 780,000 distinct CDR3 sequences, 60% to 80% seen once, with 25% to 35% in the top ten. This receptor was obtained from a man aged 25-45 years in good health. Sequencing used blood. The chain has TRBV19 and TRBJ2-5; D possibly corresponds to TRBD2 (6 bases). DNA for the CDR3: TGTGCCAGTAGTATTCAGACGGGCGGGACCGGGACCCAGTACTTC. As protein: CASSIQTGGTGTQYF.